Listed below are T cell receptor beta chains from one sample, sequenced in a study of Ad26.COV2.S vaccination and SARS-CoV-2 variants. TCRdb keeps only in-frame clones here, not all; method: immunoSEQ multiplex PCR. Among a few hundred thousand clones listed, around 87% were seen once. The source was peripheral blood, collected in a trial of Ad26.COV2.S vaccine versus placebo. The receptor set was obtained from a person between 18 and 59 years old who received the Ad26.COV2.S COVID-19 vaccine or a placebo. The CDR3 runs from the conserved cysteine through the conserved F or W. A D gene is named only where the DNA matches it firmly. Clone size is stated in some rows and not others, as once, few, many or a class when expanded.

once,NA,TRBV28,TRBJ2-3,TGTGCCACGACGAGGAGCACAGATACGCAGTATTTT,CATTRSTDTQYF
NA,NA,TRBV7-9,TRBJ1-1,TGTGCCAGCAGCTTAGTTCGGGGGGTAGATACTGAAGCTTTCTTT,CASSLVRGVDTEAFF
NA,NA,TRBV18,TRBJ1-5,TGTGCCAGCTCACCACCGTCAGGGGACTCCAATCAGCCCCAGCATTTT,CASSPPSGDSNQPQHF
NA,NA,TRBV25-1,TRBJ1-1,TGTGCCAGCAGTGAATATGTTGGCAGGGGGAACACTGAAGCTTTCTTT,CASSEYVGRGNTEAFF
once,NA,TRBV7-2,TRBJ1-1,TGTGCCAGCACCTCCCTAGGGGACCAGAAGACTGAAGCTTTCTTT,CASTSLGDQKTEAFF
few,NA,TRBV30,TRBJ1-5,TGTGCCTGGAGTGTACGCGCCAATCAGCCCCAGCATTTT,CAWSVRANQPQHF
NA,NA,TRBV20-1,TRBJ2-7,TGCAGTGCGAATAGGGACTACGAGCAGTACTTC,CSANRDYEQYF
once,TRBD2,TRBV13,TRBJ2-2,TGTGCCAGCAGCTTAGGCCCAGGACTAGACACCGGGGAGCTGTTTTTT,CASSLGPGLDTGELFF
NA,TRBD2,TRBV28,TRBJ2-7,TGTGCCAGCAGTTTTGTGCGGGGGGGAAGCTCCTACGAGCAGTACTTC,CASSFVRGGSSYEQYF
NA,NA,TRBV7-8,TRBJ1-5,TGTGCCAGCAGCTTAGACCCTTATCAGCCCCAGCATTTT,CASSLDPYQPQHF
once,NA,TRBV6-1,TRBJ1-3,TGTGCCAGCAGTGAAGGGGGGGTGGCTTCTGGAAACACCATATATTTT,CASSEGGVASGNTIYF
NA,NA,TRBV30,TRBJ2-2,TGTGCCTGGAGTGTTGACTTGGATGTCCGGGAGCTGTTTTTT,CAWSVDLDVRELFF
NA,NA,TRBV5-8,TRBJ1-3,TGTGCCAGCAGCTTGGTCTCTGGAAACACCATATATTTT,CASSLVSGNTIYF
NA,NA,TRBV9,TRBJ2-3,TGTGCCAGCAGCGTGACTGCCTCTAGCACAGATACGCAGTATTTT,CASSVTASSTDTQYF
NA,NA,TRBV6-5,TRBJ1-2,TGTGCCAGCAGACCCCCGGGGGGGGATGGCTACACCTTC,CASRPPGGDGYTF
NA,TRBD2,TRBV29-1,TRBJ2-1,TGCAGCGTTGAGACTAGCGGATCCTACAATGAGCAGTTCTTC,CSVETSGSYNEQFF
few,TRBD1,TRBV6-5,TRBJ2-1,TGTGCCAGCAGTCCTACAGGGGGTGAGCAGTTCTTC,CASSPTGGEQFF
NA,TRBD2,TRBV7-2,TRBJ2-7,TGTGCCAGCAGAGAGCGGGACTACCAAACCTACGAGCAGTACTTC,CASRERDYQTYEQYF
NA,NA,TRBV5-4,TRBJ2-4,TGTGCCAGCAGTACGCCGGGAAAAAACACCAAGTACTTC,CASSTPGKNTKYF
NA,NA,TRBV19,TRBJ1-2,TGTGCCAGTAGTATCCGCCCAGGGGCTAACTATGGCTACACCTTC,CASSIRPGANYGYTF
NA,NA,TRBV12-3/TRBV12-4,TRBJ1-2,TGTGCCAGCAGTTTGGGCAGCAACTATGGCTACACCTTC,CASSLGSNYGYTF
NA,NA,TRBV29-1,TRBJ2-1,TGCAGCGTATACCGATCCGAGTGGGAGCAGTTCTTC,CSVYRSEWEQFF
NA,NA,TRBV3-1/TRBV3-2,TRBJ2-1,NA,CASSPRWAGGAGTSGAEFF
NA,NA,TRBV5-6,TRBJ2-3,TGTGCCAGCAGCTTGGGAGGCGTAGATACGCAGTATTTT,CASSLGGVDTQYF
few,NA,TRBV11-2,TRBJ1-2,TGTGCCAGCTCTCTTCCGGGCTTTTATGGCTACACCTTC,CASSLPGFYGYTF
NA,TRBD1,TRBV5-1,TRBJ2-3,TGCGCCAGCAGCCTCCAAGGGGGCGCGGCAGATACGCAGTATTTT,CASSLQGGAADTQYF
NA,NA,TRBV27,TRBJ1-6,TGTGCCAGCAGTTTATTTGAAAATTCACCCCTCCACTTT,CASSLFENSPLHF
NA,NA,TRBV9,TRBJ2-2,TGTGCCAGCAGGTCACATCCGAACACCGGGGAGCTGTTTTTT,CASRSHPNTGELFF
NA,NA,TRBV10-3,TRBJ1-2,TGTGCCATCAGTGGTCAACAGGGCGGCTACACCTTC,CAISGQQGGYTF